The following is a T cell receptor (beta chain) sequence with its context. The sample comes from a study of blood T cell repertoires in COVID-19. Study-level background: Specimens from acute and convalescent COVID-19 originated in the United States, Italy and Spain. Nucleic acid was either cDNA or gDNA, and it came from T cells, B-cell-depleted T cells, or PBMCs.

Original handling: Estimation of nucleated cell counts was performed using reference gene primer amplification. Produced via immunoSEQ multiplex PCR; TCRdb's table is partial and in-frame only. The DNA gave D and trimming, while V, J and clone size come from that table. The profile shows 75,000 to 100,000 clones, around 87% of them singletons. This sequence originates from a human donor in a cohort sampled during active COVID-19. The sequenced sample consisted of peripheral blood.

CDR3 coding DNA: TGTGCCAGTACCATCAACAGGGATCAGCCCCAGCATTTT. It specifies CASTINRDQPQHF. The chain recombines TRBV19 with TRBJ1-5; TRBD1 might be the D (6 bases). The V gene's germline CDR1 is LNHDA and CDR2 SQIVND (reference sequence). V shed 7 bases and J shed 5 bases, with 12 bases lying between them. The length of the CDR3 is 13 residues.